This T cell receptor beta chain came from a study of blood T cells in healthy people across ages. The V end was cut by 0 bases, the J end by 8 bases, with 17 bases between. Germline CDR1 and CDR2: LGHNA and YNFKEQ. This CDR3 comprises 16 residues. The study, taken as a whole, reports: Per million T cells, TCR beta diversity dropped about linearly as age rose.

On this clonotype: Antigen unknown.

A second 7 to 11 cycle PCR used barcoded and J-beta primers. MiXCR, run by TCRdb on the 5' RACE reads, gives a single entry per CDR3 protein. Among roughly 930,000 distinct CDR3 sequences, about 44% were seen once, and the ten largest hold about an eighth. The clonotype comes from a man in his thirties or forties in good health. Sequencing used blood. V is TRBV4-2 and J is TRBJ2-1, with D possibly being TRBD1 or TRBD2 (5 bases each). The CDR3: CASSQDRKGRGDEQFF. The CDR3 DNA is TGTGCCAGCAGCCAAGATCGCAAGGGGAGAGGAGATGAGCAGTTCTTC.